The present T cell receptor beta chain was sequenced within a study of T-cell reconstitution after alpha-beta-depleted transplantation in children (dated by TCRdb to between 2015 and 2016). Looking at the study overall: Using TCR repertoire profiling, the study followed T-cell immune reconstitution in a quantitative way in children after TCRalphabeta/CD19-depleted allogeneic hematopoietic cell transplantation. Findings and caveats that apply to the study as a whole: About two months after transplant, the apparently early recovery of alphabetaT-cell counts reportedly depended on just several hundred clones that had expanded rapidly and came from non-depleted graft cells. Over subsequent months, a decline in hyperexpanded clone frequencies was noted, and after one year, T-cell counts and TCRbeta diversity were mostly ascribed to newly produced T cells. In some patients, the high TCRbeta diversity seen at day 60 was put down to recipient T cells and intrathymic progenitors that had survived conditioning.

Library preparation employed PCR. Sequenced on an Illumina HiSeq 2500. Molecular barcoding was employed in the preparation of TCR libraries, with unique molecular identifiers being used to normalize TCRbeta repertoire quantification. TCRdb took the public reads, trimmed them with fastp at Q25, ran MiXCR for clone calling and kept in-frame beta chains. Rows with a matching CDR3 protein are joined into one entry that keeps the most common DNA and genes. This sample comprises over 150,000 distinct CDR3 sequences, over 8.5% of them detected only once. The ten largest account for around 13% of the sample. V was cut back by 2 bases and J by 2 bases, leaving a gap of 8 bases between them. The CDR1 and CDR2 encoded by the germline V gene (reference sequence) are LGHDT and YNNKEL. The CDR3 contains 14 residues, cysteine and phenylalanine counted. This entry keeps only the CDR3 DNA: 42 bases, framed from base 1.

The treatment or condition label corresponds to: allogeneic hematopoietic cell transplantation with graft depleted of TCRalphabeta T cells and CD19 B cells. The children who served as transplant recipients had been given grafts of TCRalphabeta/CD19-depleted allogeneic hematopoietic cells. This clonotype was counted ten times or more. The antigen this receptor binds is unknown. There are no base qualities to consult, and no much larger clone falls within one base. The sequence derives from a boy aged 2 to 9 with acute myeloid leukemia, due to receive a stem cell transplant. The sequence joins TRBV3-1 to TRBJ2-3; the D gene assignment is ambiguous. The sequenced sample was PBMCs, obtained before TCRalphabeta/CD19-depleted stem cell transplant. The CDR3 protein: CASSQLVSTDTQYF. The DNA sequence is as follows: TGTGCCAGCAGCCAACTAGTCTCCACAGATACGCAGTATTTT.